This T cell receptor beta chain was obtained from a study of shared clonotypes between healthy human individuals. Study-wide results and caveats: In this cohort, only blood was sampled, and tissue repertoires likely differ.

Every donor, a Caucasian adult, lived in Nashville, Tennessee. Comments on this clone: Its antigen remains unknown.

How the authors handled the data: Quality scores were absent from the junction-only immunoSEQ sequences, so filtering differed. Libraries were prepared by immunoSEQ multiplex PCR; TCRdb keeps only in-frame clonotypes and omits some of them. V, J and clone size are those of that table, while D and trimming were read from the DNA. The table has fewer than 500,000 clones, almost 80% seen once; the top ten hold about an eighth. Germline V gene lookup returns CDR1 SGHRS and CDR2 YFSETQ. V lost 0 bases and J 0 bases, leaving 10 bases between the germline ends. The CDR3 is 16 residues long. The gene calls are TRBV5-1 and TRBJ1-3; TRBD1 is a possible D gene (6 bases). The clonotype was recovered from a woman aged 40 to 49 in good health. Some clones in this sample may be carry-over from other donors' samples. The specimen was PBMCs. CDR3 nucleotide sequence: TGCGCCAGCAGCTTGGCAGGGGTCTCCTCTGGAAACACCATATATTTT. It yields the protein CASSLAGVSSGNTIYF. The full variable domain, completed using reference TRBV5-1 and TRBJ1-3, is KAGVTQTPRYLIKTRGQQVTLSCSPISGHRSVSWYQQTPGQGLQFLFEYFSETQRNKGNFPGRFSGRQFSNSRSEMNVSTLELGDSALYLCASSLAGVSSGNTIYFGEGSWLTVV.